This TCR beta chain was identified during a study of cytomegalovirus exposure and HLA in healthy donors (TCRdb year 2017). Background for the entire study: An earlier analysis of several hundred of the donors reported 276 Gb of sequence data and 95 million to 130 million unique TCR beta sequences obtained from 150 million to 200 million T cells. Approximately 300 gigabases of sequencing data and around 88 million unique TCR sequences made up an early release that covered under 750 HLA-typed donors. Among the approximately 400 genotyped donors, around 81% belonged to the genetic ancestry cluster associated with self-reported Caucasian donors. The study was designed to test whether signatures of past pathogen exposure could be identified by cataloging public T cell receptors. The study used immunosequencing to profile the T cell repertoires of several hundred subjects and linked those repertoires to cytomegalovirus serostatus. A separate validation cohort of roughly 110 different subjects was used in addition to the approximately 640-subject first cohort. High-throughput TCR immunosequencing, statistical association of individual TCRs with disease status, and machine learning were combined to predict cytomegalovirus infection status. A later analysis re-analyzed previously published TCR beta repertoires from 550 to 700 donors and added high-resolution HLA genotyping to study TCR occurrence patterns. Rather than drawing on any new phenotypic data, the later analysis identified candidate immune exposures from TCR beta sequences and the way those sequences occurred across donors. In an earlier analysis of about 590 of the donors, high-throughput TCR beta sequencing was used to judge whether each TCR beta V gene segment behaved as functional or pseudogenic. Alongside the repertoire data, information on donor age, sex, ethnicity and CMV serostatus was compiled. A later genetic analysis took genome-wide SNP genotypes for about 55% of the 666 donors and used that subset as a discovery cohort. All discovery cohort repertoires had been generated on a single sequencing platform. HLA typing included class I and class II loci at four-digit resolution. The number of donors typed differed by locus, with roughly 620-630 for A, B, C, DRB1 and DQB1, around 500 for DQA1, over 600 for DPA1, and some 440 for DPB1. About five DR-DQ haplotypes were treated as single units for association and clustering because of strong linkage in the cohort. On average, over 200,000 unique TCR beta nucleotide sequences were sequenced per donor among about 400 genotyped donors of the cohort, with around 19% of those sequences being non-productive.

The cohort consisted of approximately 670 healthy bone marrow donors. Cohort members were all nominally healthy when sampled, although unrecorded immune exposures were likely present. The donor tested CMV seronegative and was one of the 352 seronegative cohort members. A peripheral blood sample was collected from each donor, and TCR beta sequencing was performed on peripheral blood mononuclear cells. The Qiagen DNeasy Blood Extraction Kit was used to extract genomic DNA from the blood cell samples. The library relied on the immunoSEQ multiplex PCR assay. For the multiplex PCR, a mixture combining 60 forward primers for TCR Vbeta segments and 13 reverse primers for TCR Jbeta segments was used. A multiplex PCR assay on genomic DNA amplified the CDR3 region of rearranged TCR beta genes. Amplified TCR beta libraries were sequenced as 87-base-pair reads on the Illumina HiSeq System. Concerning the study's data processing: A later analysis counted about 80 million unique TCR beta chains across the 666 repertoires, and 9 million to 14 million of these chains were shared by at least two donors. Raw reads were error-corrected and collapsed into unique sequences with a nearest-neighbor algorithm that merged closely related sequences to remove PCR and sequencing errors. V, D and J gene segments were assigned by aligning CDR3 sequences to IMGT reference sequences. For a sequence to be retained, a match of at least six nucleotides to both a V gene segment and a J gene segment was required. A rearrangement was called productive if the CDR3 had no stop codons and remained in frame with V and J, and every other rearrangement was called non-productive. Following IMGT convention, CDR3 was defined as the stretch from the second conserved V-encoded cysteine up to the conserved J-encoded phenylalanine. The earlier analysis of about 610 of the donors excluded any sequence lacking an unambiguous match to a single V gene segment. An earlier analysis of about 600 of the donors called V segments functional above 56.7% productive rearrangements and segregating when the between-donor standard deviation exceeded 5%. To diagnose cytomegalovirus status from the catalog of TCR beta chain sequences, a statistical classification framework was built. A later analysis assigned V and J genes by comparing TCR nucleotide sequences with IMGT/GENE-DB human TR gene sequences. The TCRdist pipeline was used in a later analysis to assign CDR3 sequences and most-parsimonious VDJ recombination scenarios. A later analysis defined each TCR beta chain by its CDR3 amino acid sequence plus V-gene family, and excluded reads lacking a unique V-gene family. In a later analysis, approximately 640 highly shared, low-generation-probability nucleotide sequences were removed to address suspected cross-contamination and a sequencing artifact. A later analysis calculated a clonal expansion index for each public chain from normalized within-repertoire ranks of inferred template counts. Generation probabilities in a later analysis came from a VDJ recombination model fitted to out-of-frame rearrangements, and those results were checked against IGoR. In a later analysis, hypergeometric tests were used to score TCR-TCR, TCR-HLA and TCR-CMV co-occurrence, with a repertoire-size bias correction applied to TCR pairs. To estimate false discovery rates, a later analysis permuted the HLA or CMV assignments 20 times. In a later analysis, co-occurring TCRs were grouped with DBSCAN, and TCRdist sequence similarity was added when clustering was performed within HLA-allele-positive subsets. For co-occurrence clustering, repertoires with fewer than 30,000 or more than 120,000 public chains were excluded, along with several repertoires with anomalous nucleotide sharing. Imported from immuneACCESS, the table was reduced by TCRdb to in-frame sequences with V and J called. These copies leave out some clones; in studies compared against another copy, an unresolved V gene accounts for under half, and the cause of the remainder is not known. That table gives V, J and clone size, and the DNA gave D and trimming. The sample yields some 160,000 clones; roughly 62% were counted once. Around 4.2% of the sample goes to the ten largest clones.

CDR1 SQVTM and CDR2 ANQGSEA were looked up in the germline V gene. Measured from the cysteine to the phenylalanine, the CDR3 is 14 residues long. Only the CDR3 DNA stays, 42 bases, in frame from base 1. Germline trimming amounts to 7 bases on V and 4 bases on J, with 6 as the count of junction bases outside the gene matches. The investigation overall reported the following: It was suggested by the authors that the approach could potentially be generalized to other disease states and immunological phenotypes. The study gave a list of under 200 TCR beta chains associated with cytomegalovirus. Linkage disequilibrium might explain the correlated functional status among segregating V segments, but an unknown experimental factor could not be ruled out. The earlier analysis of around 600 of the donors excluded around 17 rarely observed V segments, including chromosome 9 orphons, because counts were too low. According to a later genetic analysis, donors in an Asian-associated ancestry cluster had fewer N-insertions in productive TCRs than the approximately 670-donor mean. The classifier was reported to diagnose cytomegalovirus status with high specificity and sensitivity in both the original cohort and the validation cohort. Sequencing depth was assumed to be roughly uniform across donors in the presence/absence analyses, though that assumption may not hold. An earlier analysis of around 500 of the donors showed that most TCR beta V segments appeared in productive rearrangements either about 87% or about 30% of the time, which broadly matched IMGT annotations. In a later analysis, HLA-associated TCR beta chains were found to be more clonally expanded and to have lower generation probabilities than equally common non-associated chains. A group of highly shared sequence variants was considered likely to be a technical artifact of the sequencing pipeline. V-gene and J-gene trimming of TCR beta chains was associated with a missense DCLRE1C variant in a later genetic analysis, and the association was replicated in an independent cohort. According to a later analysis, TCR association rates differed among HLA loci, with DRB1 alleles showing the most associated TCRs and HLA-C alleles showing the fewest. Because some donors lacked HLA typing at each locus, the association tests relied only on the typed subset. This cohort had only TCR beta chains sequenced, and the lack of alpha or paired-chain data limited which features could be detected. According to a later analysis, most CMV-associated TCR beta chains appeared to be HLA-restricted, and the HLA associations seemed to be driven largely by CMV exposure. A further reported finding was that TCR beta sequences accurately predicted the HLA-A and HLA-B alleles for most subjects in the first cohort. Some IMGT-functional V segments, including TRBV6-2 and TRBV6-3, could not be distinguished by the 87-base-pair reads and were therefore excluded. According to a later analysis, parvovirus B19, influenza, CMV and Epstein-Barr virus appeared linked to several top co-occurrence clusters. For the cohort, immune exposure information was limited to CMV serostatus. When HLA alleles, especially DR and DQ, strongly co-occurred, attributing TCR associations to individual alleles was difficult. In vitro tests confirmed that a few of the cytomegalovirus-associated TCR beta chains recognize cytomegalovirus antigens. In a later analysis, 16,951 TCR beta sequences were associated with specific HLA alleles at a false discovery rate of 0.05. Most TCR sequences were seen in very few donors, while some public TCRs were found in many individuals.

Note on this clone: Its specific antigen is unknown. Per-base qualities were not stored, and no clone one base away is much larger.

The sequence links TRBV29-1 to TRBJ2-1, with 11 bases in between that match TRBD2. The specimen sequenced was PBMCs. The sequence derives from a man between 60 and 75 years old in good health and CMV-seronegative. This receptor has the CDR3 CSGGTSGLYNEQFF. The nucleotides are TGCAGCGGCGGGACTAGCGGCCTGTACAATGAGCAGTTCTTC.